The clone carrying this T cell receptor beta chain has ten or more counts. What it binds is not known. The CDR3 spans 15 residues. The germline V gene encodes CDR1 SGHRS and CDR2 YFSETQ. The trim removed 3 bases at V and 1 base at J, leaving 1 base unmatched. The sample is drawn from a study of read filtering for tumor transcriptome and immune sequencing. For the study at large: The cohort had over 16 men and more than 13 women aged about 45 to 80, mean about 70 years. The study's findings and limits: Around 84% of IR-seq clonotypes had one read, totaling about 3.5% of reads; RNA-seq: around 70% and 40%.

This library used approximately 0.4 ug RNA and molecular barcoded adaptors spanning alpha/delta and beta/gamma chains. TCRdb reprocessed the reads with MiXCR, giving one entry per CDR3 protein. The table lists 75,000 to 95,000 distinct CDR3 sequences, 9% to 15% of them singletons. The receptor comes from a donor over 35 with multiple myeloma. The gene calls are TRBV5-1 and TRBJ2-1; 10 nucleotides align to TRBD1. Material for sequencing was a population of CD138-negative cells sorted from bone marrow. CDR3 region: CASSWTGGSYNEQFF. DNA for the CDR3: TGCGCCAGCAGCTGGACAGGGGGTTCCTACAATGAGCAGTTCTTC.